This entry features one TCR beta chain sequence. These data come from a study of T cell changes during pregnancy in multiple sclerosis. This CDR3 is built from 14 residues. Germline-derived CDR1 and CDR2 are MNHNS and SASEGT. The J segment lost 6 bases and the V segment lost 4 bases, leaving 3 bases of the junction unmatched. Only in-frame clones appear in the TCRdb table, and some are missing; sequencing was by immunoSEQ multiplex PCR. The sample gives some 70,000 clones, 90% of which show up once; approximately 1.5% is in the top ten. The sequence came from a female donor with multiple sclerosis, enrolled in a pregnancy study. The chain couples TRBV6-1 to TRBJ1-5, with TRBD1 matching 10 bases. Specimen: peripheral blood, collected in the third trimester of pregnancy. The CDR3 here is CASSAGQGGQPQHF. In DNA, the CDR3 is TGTGCCAGCAGTGCCGGACAGGGGGGTCAGCCCCAGCATTTT.